The clone carrying this T cell receptor beta chain was recorded at least ten times. The sample comes from a study of T-cell memory formation after mild COVID-19. TCR alpha and TCR beta cDNA libraries with sample barcodes and UMIs came from 5'RACE using constant-segment primers. TCRdb reanalysed the 5' RACE reads using MiXCR and keeps one entry per CDR3 protein. The sample lists roughly 89,000 distinct CDR3 sequences; 10% to 15% were seen once. This TCR was sampled from an adult woman who had mild COVID-19 (a few samples of this study predate the infection). Cell type and time point are not known. The sample taken for sequencing was PBMCs or a T cell subset sorted from them (not recorded which).

CDR3 DNA sequence: TGCGCCAGCAGCTTGGCGGTCCTCTTCTCCTACGAGCAGTACTTC. Encoded protein: CASSLAVLFSYEQYF. The rearrangement uses TRBV5-1 and TRBJ2-7; D is unresolved. CDR3 length: 15 amino acids. Trimming stripped 0 bases from V and 0 bases from J, with 10 bases between. Germline V lookup: CDR1 SGHRS, CDR2 YFSETQ.